This T cell receptor beta chain was profiled in a study of radiotherapy plus CTLA-4 blockade in lung cancer. Study outcomes and limitations: Among reported predictors of response, early blood T cell clone dynamics with interferon-beta performed best. Once radiotherapy plus ipilimumab had been given, TCR clones derived from tumor expanded in blood.

Germline lookup yields CDR1 ENHRY and CDR2 SYGVKD. This CDR3 is built from 12 residues. Trimming left V 2 bases short and J 7 bases short, with 9 bases between. To note about this clone: As yet, its antigen is unknown.

Sequenced by immunoSEQ multiplex PCR; TCRdb stores in-frame clones only, minus some. The sample contains 20,000 to 25,000 clones, about three quarters of which appear only once. Source: peripheral blood, taken from a patient treated with radiotherapy plus ipilimumab. The TCR sequence derives from a human donor with non-small cell lung cancer who had stable disease on radiotherapy plus ipilimumab. The rearrangement uses TRBV10-3 and TRBJ2-7; D not resolved. In DNA, the CDR3 is TGTGCCATCAGTGAGGCAGCTTGGGAGCAGTACTTC. Protein sequence: CAISEAAWEQYF.